This is a list of T cell receptor beta chains from one sample in a study of metastatic and nonmetastatic thyroid tumors. TCRdb used MiXCR to call clones anew from the PCR reads. The sample has 25,000 to 35,000 clones; 11% are singletons. The source material was blood. These receptors all come from a female donor with papillary thyroid cancer or a benign thyroid nodule (not recorded which). Some clones in this sample may be carry-over from other donors' samples. The CDR3 runs from the conserved cysteine through the conserved F or W. D genes are given only for firm matches. A clone size is listed for some rows: how often the clone was seen (once, few, many), or a class if it is expanded.

clone size: many
D gene: .
V gene: TRBV30
J gene: TRBJ1-2
CDR3 DNA: TGTGCCTGGAGTGAAGGACTGACCTATGGCTACACCTTC
CDR3 protein: CAWSEGLTYGYTF

clone size: many
D gene: TRBD2
V gene: TRBV10-3
J gene: TRBJ2-7
CDR3 DNA: TGTGCCATCAGTGAAAGCGGGAGGGCCGGGGACGAGCAGTACTTC
CDR3 protein: CAISESGRAGDEQYF

clone size: many
D gene: TRBD2
V gene: TRBV10-1
J gene: TRBJ2-3
CDR3 DNA: TGCGCCAGCAGCGATAGCGGGAGAACAGATACGCAGTATTTT
CDR3 protein: CASSDSGRTDTQYF

clone size: many
D gene: .
V gene: TRBV11-2
J gene: TRBJ1-5
CDR3 DNA: TGTGCCAGCAGCTTGGACACTCTCCGGCCCCAGCATTTT
CDR3 protein: CASSLDTLRPQHF

clone size: many
D gene: TRBD1
V gene: TRBV29-1
J gene: TRBJ1-4
CDR3 DNA: TGCAGCGTTATGGACAGGGGGGGTGAAAAACTGTTTTTT
CDR3 protein: CSVMDRGGEKLFF

clone size: many
D gene: .
V gene: TRBV5-1
J gene: TRBJ2-3
CDR3 DNA: TGCGCCAGCAGCCGGGACGGAGTCAACCCTACGCAGTATTTT
CDR3 protein: CASSRDGVNPTQYF

clone size: many
D gene: .
V gene: TRBV24-1
J gene: TRBJ2-6
CDR3 DNA: TGTGCCACCAGTGACCCCGGGACCTCGGGGGCCAACGTCCTGACTTTC
CDR3 protein: CATSDPGTSGANVLTF

clone size: many
D gene: .
V gene: TRBV20-1
J gene: TRBJ2-7
CDR3 DNA: TGCAGTGCTAGAGATGCTACCTTGGGGGAGCAGTACTTC
CDR3 protein: CSARDATLGEQYF

clone size: many
D gene: .
V gene: TRBV3-1
J gene: TRBJ2-2
CDR3 DNA: TGTGCCAGCAGCCAGACGTGGGGGGATACCGGGGAGCTGTTTTTT
CDR3 protein: CASSQTWGDTGELFF

clone size: many
D gene: TRBD2
V gene: TRBV11-2
J gene: TRBJ2-1
CDR3 DNA: TGTGCCAGCAGCTTAGATCGGTGGGCGGGAGGCTCCTTGGGTGAGCAGTTCTTC
CDR3 protein: CASSLDRWAGGSLGEQFF

clone size: many
D gene: TRBD2
V gene: TRBV7-9
J gene: TRBJ2-7
CDR3 DNA: TGTGCCAGCAGCCCACTGGGGGAGGGAATTCACGAGCAGTACTTC
CDR3 protein: CASSPLGEGIHEQYF

clone size: many
D gene: .
V gene: TRBV9
J gene: TRBJ2-3
CDR3 DNA: TGTGCCAGCAGCGTCGAATCTAGCTTCGGACGAGATACGCAGTATTTT
CDR3 protein: CASSVESSFGRDTQYF

clone size: .
D gene: .
V gene: TRBV5-1
J gene: TRBJ2-3
CDR3 DNA: TGCGCCAGCAGCCCATCTATCTCTAGCGTTGCGGATACGCAGTATTTT
CDR3 protein: CASSPSISSVADTQYF

clone size: many
D gene: TRBD2
V gene: TRBV6-5
J gene: TRBJ2-1
CDR3 DNA: TGTGCCAGCCGGGGGGGGGGAAGCTCCTACAATGAGCAGTTCTTC
CDR3 protein: CASRGGGSSYNEQFF

clone size: many
D gene: .
V gene: TRBV6-6
J gene: TRBJ1-1
CDR3 DNA: TGTGCCAGCAGTTATGGGGGGTCGAACACTGAAGCTTTCTTT
CDR3 protein: CASSYGGSNTEAFF